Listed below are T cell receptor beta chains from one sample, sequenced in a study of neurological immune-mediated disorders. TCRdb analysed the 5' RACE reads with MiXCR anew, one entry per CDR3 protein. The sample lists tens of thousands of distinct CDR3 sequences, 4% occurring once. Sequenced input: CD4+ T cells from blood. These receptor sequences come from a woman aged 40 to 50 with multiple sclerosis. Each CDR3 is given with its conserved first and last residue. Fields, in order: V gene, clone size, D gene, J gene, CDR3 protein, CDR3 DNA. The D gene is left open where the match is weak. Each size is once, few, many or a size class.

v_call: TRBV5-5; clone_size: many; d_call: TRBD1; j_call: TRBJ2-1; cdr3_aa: CASTRAGVSRGNEQFF; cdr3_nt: TGTGCCAGCACCCGGGCAGGGGTTTCCAGGGGGAATGAGCAGTTCTTC
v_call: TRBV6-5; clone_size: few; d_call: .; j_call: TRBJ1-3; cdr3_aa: CASSRSGSGTGNTIYF; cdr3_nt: TGTGCCAGCAGTCGATCAGGATCAGGGACTGGAAACACCATATATTTT
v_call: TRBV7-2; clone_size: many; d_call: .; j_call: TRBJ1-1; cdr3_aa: CASSLVGTGLNTEAFF; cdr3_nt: TGTGCCAGCAGCTTAGTCGGCACAGGGTTGAACACTGAAGCTTTCTTT
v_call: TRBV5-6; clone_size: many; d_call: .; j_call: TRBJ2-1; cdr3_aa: CASSLRRDSYNEQFF; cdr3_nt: TGTGCCAGCAGCCTGAGACGGGACTCCTACAATGAGCAGTTCTTC
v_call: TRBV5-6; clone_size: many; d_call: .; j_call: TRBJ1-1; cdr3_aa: CASSLLTVNTEAFF; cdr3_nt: TGTGCCAGCAGCTTGCTGACGGTGAACACTGAAGCTTTCTTT
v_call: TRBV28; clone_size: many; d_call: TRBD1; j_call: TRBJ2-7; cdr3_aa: CASRINRGFSYEQYF; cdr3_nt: TGTGCCAGCAGGATTAACAGGGGGTTCTCCTACGAGCAGTACTTC
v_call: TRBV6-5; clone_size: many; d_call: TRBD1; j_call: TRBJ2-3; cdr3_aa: CASRAQDRGQYF; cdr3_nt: TGTGCCAGCAGAGCCCAGGACAGGGGGCAGTATTTT
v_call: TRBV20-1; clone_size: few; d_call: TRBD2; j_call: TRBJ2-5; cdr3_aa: CSARGSGDGETQYF; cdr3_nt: TGCAGTGCTAGAGGTAGCGGGGACGGGGAGACCCAGTACTTC
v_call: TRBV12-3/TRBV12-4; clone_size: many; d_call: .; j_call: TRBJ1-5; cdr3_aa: CASSLFQGGQPQHF; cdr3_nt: TGTGCCAGCAGTTTGTTCCAGGGTGGTCAGCCCCAGCATTTT
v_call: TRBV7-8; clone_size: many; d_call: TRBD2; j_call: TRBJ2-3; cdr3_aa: CASSFSGSSGGAPDTQYF; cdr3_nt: TGTGCCAGCAGCTTCAGCGGTTCGAGCGGGGGGGCTCCAGATACGCAGTATTTT
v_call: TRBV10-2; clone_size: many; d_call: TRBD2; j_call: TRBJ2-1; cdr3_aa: CASNGLAGGGEQFF; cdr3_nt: TGCGCCAGCAATGGACTAGCGGGGGGGGGTGAGCAGTTCTTC
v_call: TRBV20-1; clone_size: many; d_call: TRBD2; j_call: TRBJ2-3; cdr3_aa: CSARAVISGGASTDTQYF; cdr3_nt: TGCAGTGCTAGAGCCGTCATTAGCGGGGGGGCAAGCACAGATACGCAGTATTTT
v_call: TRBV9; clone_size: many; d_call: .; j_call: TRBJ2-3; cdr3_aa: CASSSRGGYTDTQYF; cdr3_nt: TGTGCCAGCAGCTCTAGAGGGGGGTACACAGATACGCAGTATTTT
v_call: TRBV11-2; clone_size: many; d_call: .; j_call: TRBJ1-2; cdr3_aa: CASSSTSYGYTF; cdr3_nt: TGTGCCAGCAGTTCGACAAGCTATGGCTACACCTTC
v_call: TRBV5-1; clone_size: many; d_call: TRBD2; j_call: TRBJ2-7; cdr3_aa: CASSLGTSSYEQYF; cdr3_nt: TGCGCCAGCAGCTTGGGGACTAGCTCCTACGAGCAGTACTTC
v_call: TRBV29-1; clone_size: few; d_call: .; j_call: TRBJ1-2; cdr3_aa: CSVEDPASYGYTF; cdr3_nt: TGCAGCGTTGAAGATCCGGCTTCCTATGGCTACACCTTC
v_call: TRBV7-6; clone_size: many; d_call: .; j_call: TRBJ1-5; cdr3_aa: CASSLKPTGQPQHF; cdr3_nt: TGTGCCAGCAGCCTGAAGCCGACGGGTCAGCCCCAGCATTTT
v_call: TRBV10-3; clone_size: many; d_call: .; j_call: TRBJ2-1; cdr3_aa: CAITLGGGPVTEQFF; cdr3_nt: TGTGCCATCACTCTGGGGGGGGGGCCTGTGACTGAGCAGTTCTTC
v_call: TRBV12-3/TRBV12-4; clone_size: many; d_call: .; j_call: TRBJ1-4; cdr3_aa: CASSLGNGNEKLFF; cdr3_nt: TGTGCCAGCAGTTTAGGGAATGGGAATGAAAAACTGTTTTTT
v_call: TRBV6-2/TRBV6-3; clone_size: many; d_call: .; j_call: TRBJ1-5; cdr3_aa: CASSGDLIGPQHF; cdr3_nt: TGTGCCAGCAGCGGGGACTTGATCGGGCCCCAGCATTTT
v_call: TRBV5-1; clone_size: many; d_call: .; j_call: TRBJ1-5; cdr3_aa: CASSLVGDLNQPQHF; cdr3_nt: TGCGCCAGCAGCTTGGTCGGGGACCTCAATCAGCCCCAGCATTTT
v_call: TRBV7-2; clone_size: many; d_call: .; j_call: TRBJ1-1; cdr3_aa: CASSLAFDRNTEAFF; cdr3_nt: TGTGCCAGCAGCTTAGCCTTCGACAGGAACACTGAAGCTTTCTTT
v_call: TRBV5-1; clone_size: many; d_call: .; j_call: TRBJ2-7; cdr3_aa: CASSTKTGAYEQYF; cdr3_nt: TGCGCCAGCAGCACGAAGACAGGAGCCTACGAGCAGTACTTC
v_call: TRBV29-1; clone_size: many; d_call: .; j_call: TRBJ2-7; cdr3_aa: CSVYRPNSYEQYF; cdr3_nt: TGCAGCGTTTACCGGCCCAACTCCTACGAGCAGTACTTC